The entry below gives a single T cell receptor beta chain sequence along with its context. Its binding antigen is unknown. The input lacks base qualities; no much larger clone sits a single base away. This entry belongs to a study of cytomegalovirus exposure and HLA in healthy donors (dated by TCRdb to 2015 to 2018). With regard to the full study: A later analysis indicated that the 120 validation repertoires were generated on the platform also employed for the 666 repertoires of the first cohort. The study aimed to test whether signatures of past pathogen exposure could be identified by cataloging public T cell receptors. Along with the approximately 700-subject first cohort, a separate validation cohort of over a hundred different subjects was used. The study combined high-throughput TCR immunosequencing, statistical association of individual TCRs with disease status, and machine learning to predict cytomegalovirus infection status. What the work shows at the level of the full study, not this receptor alone: The classifier was reported to diagnose cytomegalovirus status with high specificity and sensitivity in both the original cohort and the validation cohort. Of the cluster scores, roughly 95% were above 0 in a later analysis, which found that TCRs clustered in the first cohort also tended to co-occur in the roughly 130 validation repertoires. In the study, 150 to 200 TCR beta chains were listed as associated with cytomegalovirus. A later analysis lacked HLA typing for the validation cohort, so it scored co-occurrence in that cohort across all 110 or so repertoires. While some public TCRs were present in many individuals, most TCR sequences turned up only very rarely across donors. In vitro tests confirmed that a few of the cytomegalovirus-associated TCR beta chains recognize cytomegalovirus antigens. According to the authors, the approach could potentially be generalized to other disease states and immunological phenotypes.

Donors formed part of the validation cohort, which comprised about 130 subjects and was distinct from the first cohort of several hundred subjects. The junction carries 21 bases between V and J, which are trimmed by 7 bases and 6 bases respectively. CDR1 and CDR2, per the germline V gene, are MDHEN and SYDVKM. The CDR3 runs 15 residues from the cysteine to the phenylalanine. Only the CDR3 region is kept as DNA, spanning 45 bases read in frame from base 1. Libraries were made using the immunoSEQ multiplex PCR assay. Per the original workflow: A statistical classification framework was developed to diagnose cytomegalovirus status using the catalog of TCR beta chain sequences. TCRdb took this table from immuneACCESS and kept in-frame rearrangements with V and J called. Such tables lack part of the clones; where checked against another copy, unresolved V genes explain under half of the gap, and the rest is unexplained. Clone size and V and J calls were adopted from that table, with D and trimming inferred from the DNA. This sample holds some 54,000 clones; around 90% were observed only once. Of the sample, about 3% falls within the top ten clones.

The sequence is built from TRBV28 and TRBJ1-1; no D gene is confidently identified. The clonotype originates from a man between 18 and 35 years old in good health and CMV-seronegative. The sample consisted of PBMCs. The nucleotide sequence is given as TGTGCCAGCACCCCATCCCGAGGTACCGCCGCTGAAGCTTTCTTT. Translated, this is CASTPSRGTAAEAFF.